These 13 T cell receptor beta chains came from one sample sequenced in a study of shared clonotypes between healthy human individuals. Produced via immunoSEQ multiplex PCR; TCRdb's table is partial and in-frame only. The data show around 500,000 clones, about 79% seen once. The sequenced sample consisted of PBMCs. The receptor set was obtained from a woman in her forties in good health. Some clones in this sample may be carry-over from other donors' samples.

For this clone: This sequence is one base from a far larger clone and is likely a read error. The sample contains more than one DNA sequence encoding this CDR3. The genes are TRBV5-1 and TRBJ2-7, with TRBD2 matching over 13 bases. This CDR3 has 16 amino acids. Looked up from germline, CDR1 is SGHRS and CDR2 is YFSETQ. J gave up 2 bases and V 4 bases, and 6 bases lay outside the gene matches. This CDR3 is CASSLGLAGVAYEQYF. The CDR3 DNA is TGCGCCAGCAGCCTCGGACTAGCGGGGGTGGCCTACGAGCAGTACTTC.

The rearrangement links TRBV4-2 to TRBJ1-1; no definite D call. The CDR3 is made up of 13 amino acids. Germline lookup yields CDR1 LGHNA and CDR2 YNFKEQ. Trimming stripped 4 bases from V and 2 bases from J, with 8 bases between. The CDR3 reads CASSLDPNTEAFF. The CDR3 DNA follows: TGTGCCAGCAGCCTAGACCCAAACACTGAAGCTTTCTTT.

This clone has only a few counts. This chain uses TRBV4-2 with TRBJ2-3; tentative D call: TRBD2 (6 bases). The CDR3 loop spans 14 amino acids. V lost 0 bases, J lost 6 bases, and 10 bases lay in between. CDR1 is LGHNA and CDR2 is YNFKEQ in the germline V gene. Written as DNA, the CDR3 is TGTGCCAGCAGCCAAGAAGGAGGGAGGGATACGCAGTATTTT. It encodes CASSQEGGRDTQYF.

The genes are TRBV28 and TRBJ2-2; the D is unclear. V shed 5 bases and J shed 1 base, with 2 bases lying between them. The V gene's germline CDR1 is MDHEN and CDR2 SYDVKM. The CDR3 length is 12 residues. The CDR3 nucleotides read TGTGCCAGCAGTGGGAACACCGGGGAGCTGTTTTTT. It yields the protein CASSGNTGELFF.

As to this clone: Relative to the germline gene, one junction end is altered; a read error may explain this. The chain couples TRBV11-2 to TRBJ1-2; 7 bases fit TRBD1. The CDR3 runs 13 residues. Germline CDR1 SGHAT, CDR2 FQNNGV. The CDR3 region is CASSAQGNSGYTF. As DNA, the CDR3 is TGTGCCAGCAGCGCACAGGGGAACTCTGGCTACACCTTC.

The chain is built from TRBV11-2 and TRBJ2-7; 10 bases are a match to TRBD2. With 0 bases clipped from V and 5 bases from J, the junction kept 4 bases outside the gene matches. Germline CDR1 SGHAT, CDR2 FQNNGV. This CDR3 contains 15 residues. The CDR3 DNA reads TGTGCCAGCAGCTTAGAGCCTAGCGGGAGTCACGAGCAGTACTTC. Translated, it gives CASSLEPSGSHEQYF.

V usage is TRBV5-4 and J usage is TRBJ2-1; 14 bases are a match to TRBD2. The CDR3 length is 18 residues. Germline V gives CDR1 SGHNT, CDR2 YYREEE (reference sequence). Trimming at V came to 2 bases and at J to 0 bases, leaving 4 bases not matched to a gene. DNA of the CDR3: TGTGCCAGCAGCTTCGGACTAGCGGGAGGTTCCTCCTACAATGAGCAGTTCTTC. Its protein is CASSFGLAGGSSYNEQFF.

This clone appeared a few times. The chain recombines TRBV2 with TRBJ2-5, with 7 bases aligning to TRBD2. The CDR3 sequence is 15 residues long. Germline values: CDR1 SNHLY, CDR2 FYNNEI. After removal of 3 bases from V and 7 bases from J, the junction contained 11 bases not matched to a gene. The CDR3 protein is CASSEGGYSVGTQYF. CDR3 nucleotides: TGTGCCAGCAGTGAGGGGGGGTATTCGGTCGGGACCCAGTACTTC.

In its sample, this clone was seen once. The V gene is TRBV4-2, the J gene TRBJ2-3, with 9 bases lining up with TRBD2. Unmatched junction bases numbered 9, after V lost 3 bases and J lost 5 bases. The CDR3 spans 16 residues. Germline CDR1 is LGHNA and CDR2 is YNFKEQ. The CDR3 reads CASSQTGTSSGDTQYF. The CDR3 DNA reads TGTGCCAGCAGCCAGACCGGGACTAGCTCTGGAGATACGCAGTATTTT.

The chain has TRBV27 and TRBJ2-6; possible D gene TRBD1, 7 bases. CDR1 is MNHEY and CDR2 is SMNVEV in the germline V gene (reference sequence). The CDR3 is 21 amino acids. V was trimmed by 5 bases and J by 0 bases, leaving 26 bases between them. This CDR3 is CASSPTPPRGAISSGANVLTF. The CDR3 nucleotides are TGTGCCAGCAGTCCAACCCCGCCCAGGGGGGCTATCAGCTCTGGGGCCAACGTCCTGACTTTC.

Only a few counts were recorded for this clone. The genes are TRBV5-4 and TRBJ2-7, with TRBD2 identical over 9 bases. This CDR3 is built from 16 residues. The V segment lost 4 bases and the J segment 2 bases; nucleotides outside the gene matches: 10. CDR1 and CDR2 from the germline V gene are SGHNT and YYREEE (reference sequence). Here the CDR3 DNA reads TGTGCCAGCAGCATGGACCCGACTAGCGGAGCCTACGAGCAGTACTTC. It yields the protein CASSMDPTSGAYEQYF.

This rearrangement joins TRBV20-1 to TRBJ1-2; D gene unclear. CDR1 and CDR2 (germline): DFQATT, SNEGSKA (reference sequence). The CDR3 extends over 11 amino acids. V lost 3 bases and J 7 bases, leaving 9 bases between the germline ends. The CDR3 region has the DNA TGCAGTGCTAGCGACCCGTTTGGCTACACCTTC. Translated: CSASDPFGYTF.

V gene TRBV27 combines with J gene TRBJ2-1; 10 bases align to TRBD2. V shed 6 bases, J shed 7 bases, and the junction held 9 bases outside the gene matches. CDR1 MNHEY and CDR2 SMNVEV come from the germline V gene (reference sequence). The CDR3 has 15 residues. The CDR3 DNA reads TGTGCCAGCAGGCTAGCGGGAGAACTTGAAAATGAGCAGTTCTTC. As protein: CASRLAGELENEQFF.